This entry is about one T cell receptor (beta chain). Its antigen is not yet known. No much larger clone is present one base from it, and per-base qualities are unavailable. The library came from the immunoSEQ multiplex PCR assay. What TCRdb holds here is the immuneACCESS table cut down to in-frame rearrangements. Part of the clones is not present; checked against another copy, under half of the missing clones reflect an unresolved V gene, and the others are unexplained. Recorded for this sample are 65,000 to 90,000 clones; about 91% of them occurred a single time. The ten largest clonotypes hold just under 0.25% of the sample. The CDR3 covers 16 residues, taking in both the cysteine and the phenylalanine. This entry keeps only the CDR3 DNA: 48 bases, framed from base 1. As encoded in the germline V gene, CDR1 is KGHSH while CDR2 is LQKENI. For this chain, trimming is 0 bases at the V end and 6 bases at the J end, and the number of junction bases without a gene match is 8.

This record comes from a study of technical replicates of blood from a few donors (dated by TCRdb to the late 2010s). This sequence was found in a human donor in good health. The sequence joins TRBV18 to TRBJ2-5; 9 of the junction bases match TRBD1. Sequenced sample: T cells isolated from PBMCs. The DNA sequence is as follows: TGTGCCAGCTCACCACCGATGGGACAGGGTACGCAGACCCAGTACTTC. This translates into CASSPPMGQGTQTQYF.